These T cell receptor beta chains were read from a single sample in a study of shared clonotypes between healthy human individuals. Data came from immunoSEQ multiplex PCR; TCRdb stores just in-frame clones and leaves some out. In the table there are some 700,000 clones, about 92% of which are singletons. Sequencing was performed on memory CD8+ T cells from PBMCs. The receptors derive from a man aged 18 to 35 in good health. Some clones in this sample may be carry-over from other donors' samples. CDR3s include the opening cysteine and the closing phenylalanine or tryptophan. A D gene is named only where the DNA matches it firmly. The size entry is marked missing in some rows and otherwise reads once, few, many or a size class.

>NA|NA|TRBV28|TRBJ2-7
CASSLYRVGGEQYF
TGTGCCAGCAGTTTATACAGGGTAGGAGGCGAGCAGTACTTC
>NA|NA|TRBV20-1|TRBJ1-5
CSANDQPQHF
TGCAGTGCTAATGACCAGCCCCAGCATTTT
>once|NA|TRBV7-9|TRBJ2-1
CASSPLDEQFF
TGTGCCAGCAGCCCGTTGGATGAGCAGTTCTTC
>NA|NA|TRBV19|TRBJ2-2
CAIGGDRLTGELFF
TGTGCCATCGGGGGAGACAGGCTCACCGGGGAGCTGTTTTTT
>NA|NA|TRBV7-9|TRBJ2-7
CASSFSSYEQYF
TGTGCCAGCAGTTTTAGCTCCTACGAGCAGTACTTC
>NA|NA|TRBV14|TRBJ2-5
CASSQDPGQYQETQYF
TGTGCCAGCAGCCAAGATCCCGGACAGTACCAAGAGACCCAGTACTTC
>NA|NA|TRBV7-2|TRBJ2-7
CASSGRLGFYEQYF
TGTGCCAGCAGCGGGCGACTAGGATTCTACGAGCAGTACTTC
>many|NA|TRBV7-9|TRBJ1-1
CASSLVGGLAEAFF
TGTGCCAGCAGCTTAGTTGGGGGGCTCGCTGAAGCTTTCTTT
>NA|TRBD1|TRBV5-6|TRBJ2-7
CASSLVVGDRDYEQYF
TGTGCCAGCAGCTTGGTCGTAGGGGACAGGGACTACGAGCAGTACTTC
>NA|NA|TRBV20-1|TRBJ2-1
CSATGRNEQFF
TGCAGTGCTACGGGGCGGAATGAGCAGTTCTTC
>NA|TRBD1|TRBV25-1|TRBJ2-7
CASSGNPRTGAGGEQYF
TGTGCCAGCAGCGGAAACCCTCGGACAGGGGCCGGGGGGGAGCAGTACTTC